These T cell receptor beta chains were read from a single sample in a study of T cell responses to AZD1222 COVID-19 vaccine. Data came from immunoSEQ multiplex PCR; TCRdb stores just in-frame clones and leaves some out. The sample consists of about 130,000 clones, 85% to 90% of them appearing once. This specimen consisted of peripheral blood, obtained on day 0 of AZD1222 vaccination. The receptors come from an adult in good health. Each CDR3 is given with its conserved first and last residue. A D gene is named only where the DNA matches it firmly. A clone size is listed for some rows: how often the clone was seen (once, few, many), or a class if it is expanded.

J | size | length | D | V | CDR3 | DNA
TRBJ2-5 | . | 14 | . | TRBV3-1/TRBV3-2 | CASKAGGTRETQYF | TGTGCCAGCAAGGCTGGCGGGACCCGAGAGACCCAGTACTTC
TRBJ2-7 | . | 19 | TRBD2 | TRBV19 | CASSIYWTSGSEISYEQYF | TGTGCCAGTAGTATTTATTGGACTAGCGGGAGTGAAATATCCTACGAGCAGTACTTC
TRBJ1-3 | . | 14 | . | TRBV5-1 | CASSLAGSGNTIYF | TGCGCCAGCAGCTTGGCCGGGTCTGGAAACACCATATATTTT
TRBJ2-3 | . | 18 | . | TRBV6-2/TRBV6-3 | CASSYSILELALTDTQYF | TGTGCCAGCAGTTACTCGATTCTGGAGCTAGCGCTCACAGATACGCAGTATTTT
TRBJ1-4 | . | 15 | . | TRBV4-3 | CASSQDYWGNEKLFF | TGCGCCAGCAGCCAAGATTACTGGGGTAATGAAAAACTGTTTTTT
TRBJ2-1 | . | 17 | TRBD2 | TRBV5-1 | CASSFGLAGGTYNEQFF | TGCGCCAGCAGCTTTGGACTAGCGGGAGGGACTTACAATGAGCAGTTCTTC
TRBJ1-5 | . | 17 | . | TRBV28 | CASRKDLNKWGNQPQHF | TGTGCCAGCAGGAAGGATCTGAATAAGTGGGGCAATCAGCCCCAGCATTTT
TRBJ1-3 | once | 14 | TRBD1 | TRBV18 | CASSQRGGGNTIYF | TGTGCCAGCTCTCAGAGAGGGGGCGGAAACACCATATATTTT
TRBJ2-3 | . | 15 | . | TRBV28 | CASLRGGSSTDTQYF | TGTGCCAGTCTCCGTGGGGGTTCTAGCACAGATACGCAGTATTTT
TRBJ1-2 | once | 15 | . | TRBV27 | CASSFGPGEGSGYTF | TGTGCCAGCAGTTTCGGTCCAGGGGAAGGTTCAGGCTACACCTTC
TRBJ2-2 | . | 15 | . | TRBV28 | CASSMDFANTGELFF | TGTGCCAGCAGTATGGACTTCGCGAACACCGGGGAGCTGTTTTTT
TRBJ1-4 | . | 12 | . | TRBV5-4 | CASHGFNEKLFF | TGTGCCAGCCATGGGTTTAATGAAAAACTGTTTTTT
TRBJ1-1 | . | 14 | TRBD1 | TRBV7-9 | CASSLRGLNTEAFF | TGTGCCAGCAGCCTCAGGGGGCTGAACACTGAAGCTTTCTTT
TRBJ1-2 | once | 16 | . | TRBV4-3 | CASSQDYPGANYGYTF | TGCGCCAGCAGCCAAGATTACCCAGGGGCGAACTATGGCTACACCTTC
TRBJ2-2 | . | 15 | . | TRBV24-1 | CATSDLRTNTGELFF | TGTGCCACCAGTGATTTGCGGACCAACACCGGGGAGCTGTTTTTT
TRBJ2-5 | . | 16 | . | TRBV21-1 | CASPGLAGGNQETQYF | TGTGCCAGCCCGGGACTAGCGGGAGGGAATCAAGAGACCCAGTACTTC
TRBJ2-5 | . | 16 | TRBD2 | TRBV9 | CASSVAPSGGQETQYF | TGTGCCAGCAGCGTAGCCCCCAGCGGGGGTCAAGAGACCCAGTACTTC
TRBJ1-1 | . | 13 | . | TRBV6-5 | CASSRGIDTEAFF | TGTGCCAGCAGCAGGGGAATTGACACTGAAGCTTTCTTT
TRBJ2-7 | . | 15 | TRBD2 | TRBV28 | CASSSTSGRLYEQYF | TGTGCCAGCAGTTCGACTAGCGGGAGACTCTACGAGCAGTACTTC
TRBJ2-6 | . | 15 | . | TRBV27 | CASSLGVSGANVLTF | TGTGCCAGCAGTTTAGGGGTCTCTGGGGCCAACGTCCTGACTTTC
TRBJ2-7 | once | 13 | . | TRBV9 | CASSVATNYEQYF | TGTGCCAGCAGCGTAGCTACTAACTACGAGCAGTACTTC
TRBJ1-3 | . | 15 | . | TRBV3-1/TRBV3-2 | CASSQEGGSGNTIYF | TGTGCCAGCAGCCAAGAAGGGGGCTCTGGAAACACCATATATTTT
TRBJ1-2 | . | 13 | . | TRBV12-3/TRBV12-4 | CASRSDIIYGYTF | TGTGCCAGCAGATCGGACATAATCTATGGCTACACCTTC
TRBJ2-5 | . | 15 | TRBD1 | TRBV7-2 | CASSLGGQGVETQYF | TGTGCCAGCAGCTTAGGAGGACAGGGCGTGGAGACCCAGTACTTC
TRBJ2-7 | . | 16 | TRBD1 | TRBV27 | CASSFSPGQGRYEQYF | TGTGCCAGCAGTTTCTCCCCGGGACAGGGACGATACGAGCAGTACTTC
TRBJ1-4 | . | 13 | . | TRBV7-3 | CASSLTAGAELFF | TGTGCCAGCAGCTTAACTGCAGGAGCGGAACTGTTTTTT
TRBJ1-5 | . | 14 | . | TRBV19 | CASSYRVGNQPQHF | TGTGCCAGTAGTTACAGGGTTGGCAATCAGCCCCAGCATTTT
TRBJ1-4 | . | 15 | . | TRBV4-1 | CASSQWVGVNEKLFF | TGCGCCAGCAGCCAATGGGTAGGGGTGAATGAAAAACTGTTTTTT
TRBJ1-1 | . | 14 | . | TRBV6-5 | CASKLRALITEAFF | TGTGCCAGCAAACTCAGGGCCCTTATCACTGAAGCTTTCTTT
TRBJ2-2 | . | 15 | . | TRBV5-4 | CASSPLAGKAGELFF | TGTGCCAGCAGCCCCCTAGCAGGAAAGGCCGGGGAGCTGTTTTTT
TRBJ1-4 | . | 16 | . | TRBV6-1 | CASSDWPRETNEKLFF | TGTGCCAGCAGTGATTGGCCCCGGGAAACTAATGAAAAACTGTTTTTT
TRBJ1-6 | . | 15 | . | TRBV7-9 | CASSLVSSYNSPLHF | TGTGCCAGCAGCTTAGTCAGCTCCTATAATTCACCCCTCCACTTT
TRBJ1-1 | . | 13 | . | TRBV5-1 | CASSYTGNTEAFF | TGCGCCAGCAGTTATACAGGGAACACTGAAGCTTTCTTT
TRBJ2-5 | . | 15 | TRBD2 | TRBV6-5 | CASSSSGAEEETQYF | TGTGCCAGCAGTTCTAGCGGGGCGGAAGAGGAGACCCAGTACTTC
TRBJ1-6 | . | 16 | TRBD1 | TRBV27 | CASSWSSDRVGSPLHF | TGTGCCAGCAGTTGGTCGTCCGACAGGGTGGGATCACCCCTCCACTTT
TRBJ1-6 | . | 18 | . | TRBV28 | CASSSRLGFQAYNSPLHF | TGTGCCAGCAGTTCCCGATTAGGGTTCCAGGCTTATAATTCACCCCTCCACTTT
TRBJ1-1 | . | 14 | TRBD1 | TRBV27 | CASSARDRGLVAFF | TGTGCCAGCAGTGCCCGGGACAGGGGGCTGGTTGCTTTCTTT
TRBJ2-1 | . | 15 | . | TRBV2 | CASTKDSSSYNEQFF | TGTGCCAGCACTAAGGACTCGAGCTCCTACAATGAGCAGTTCTTC
TRBJ1-1 | . | 15 | TRBD1 | TRBV5-4 | CASSLGGQRNTEAFF | TGTGCCAGCAGCCTGGGGGGACAGAGGAACACTGAAGCTTTCTTT
TRBJ2-2 | . | 16 | TRBD1 | TRBV5-6 | CASSLGMDRGTGELFF | TGTGCCAGCAGCTTGGGGATGGACAGGGGAACCGGGGAGCTGTTTTTT
TRBJ1-2 | . | 13 | . | TRBV19 | CASSIAGNYGYTF | TGTGCCAGTAGTATCGCCGGGAACTATGGCTACACCTTC
TRBJ2-7 | . | 15 | TRBD1 | TRBV4-2 | CASSQEGTGGYEQYF | TGTGCCAGCAGCCAAGAGGGCACAGGGGGCTACGAGCAGTACTTC
TRBJ2-7 | . | 14 | . | TRBV7-9 | CASSSTRRTYEQYF | TGTGCCAGCAGCTCAACCCGGAGAACCTACGAGCAGTACTTC
TRBJ1-3 | . | 13 | . | TRBV11-2 | CASSVRLQNTIYF | TGTGCCAGCAGCGTCCGCTTACAAAACACCATATATTTT
TRBJ2-3 | . | 15 | . | TRBV6-2/TRBV6-3 | CASSRSAAFTDTQYF | TGTGCCAGCAGCCGCAGTGCGGCCTTTACAGATACGCAGTATTTT
TRBJ2-2 | . | 16 | . | TRBV7-6 | CASSFRFRENTGELFF | TGTGCCAGCAGCTTTCGTTTCCGGGAAAACACCGGGGAGCTGTTTTTT